This TCR beta chain was documented in a study of shared clonotypes between healthy human individuals (TCRdb year 2020). Context from the whole study: The cohort comprised a couple of women and a few men aged 18 to 49 years. The study deeply sequenced blood TCR repertoires of five healthy adults to estimate repertoire size and the extent of clonotype sharing between individuals. To increase sequencing depth and limit assay-specific biases, different laboratories used diverse techniques to prepare libraries and sequence TCR repertoires. Per donor, three plates each were used for CD4 naive and CD4 memory, two for CD8 naive, and one for CD8 memory. Per donor, leukapheresis produced somewhere between about 0.94 and 9.5 billion PBMCs. Overall study results and their limits: The small number of donors limited the genetic and exposure-history diversity represented. Sharing across a few donors was observed for around 5% of naive CD4, over 3% of naive CD8, 2% to 2.5% of memory CD4, and roughly 0.4% of memory CD8 clonotypes. Estimated clonotype richness was generally larger for naive than for memory subsets. Pairwise subsampling indicated that sequencing depth was expected to affect the degree of clonotype sharing among donors. Even with the large sequencing depth, rarefaction of the sorted-subset datasets indicated that sequencing was incomplete. Sampling was limited to blood, and TCR repertoires in tissue likely differ from TCR repertoires in blood. Higher generation probabilities were observed for clonotypes shared by all four sorted-subset donors than for non-shared clonotypes.

The CDR3 holds 11 amino acids from the cysteine to the phenylalanine. Only the CDR3 portion is preserved as DNA: 33 bases, with reading frame beginning at the first base. Cut back by 2 bases and 7 bases, the V and J ends lie 6 bases apart. The germline V gene (reference sequence) sets CDR1 to DFQATT and CDR2 to SNEGSKA. Using the deep immunoSEQ assay, TCR CDR3 regions were amplified from genomic DNA by multiplex PCR. Extracted genomic DNA from each cell subset was distributed evenly across all wells of several immunoSEQ 96-well plates, and each plate was treated as a replicate. For sorted subsets, each replicate PCR was loaded with 200 ng genomic DNA, equivalent to 25,000 to 35,000 T cell genomes. Purified libraries were quantified with a Qubit 3.0 fluorometer, sized on a Bioanalyzer 2100, and re-quantified with the KAPA Library Quantification kit. A separate single-read 150-cycle Illumina NextSeq 550 flow cell was used to sequence each immunoSEQ 96-well plate. Per the original workflow: The immunoSEQ output contained only junctional sequences without quality scores, so filtering could not match that applied to full-length reads. To assign V/J genes and CDR3, sequences were annotated against IMGT germline references using PyIR, a Python wrapper for IgBLAST v1.9. Any read was removed if the V/J assignment was weak (E-value above 1e-6), the CDR3 was missing, or the read contained stop codons, out-of-frame junctions, or ambiguous translated residues. V3J clonotypes were defined by identical inferred V gene, J gene, and CDR3 amino acid sequence. Percentage overlap between repertoires was calculated by dividing the number of shared unique clonotypes by the size of the smaller repertoire. Richness of each repertoire was evaluated using RTK rarefaction, the Chao1 estimator, and Recon v2.1 estimates of unobserved clonotypes. Generation probabilities were computed with OLGA for all TCRbeta clonotypes obtained by the gDNA method from several donors. TCRdb mirrors the immuneACCESS table, restricted to in-frame sequences. Some clones are absent from its copies; in checked studies, under half trace to an unresolved V gene, and the reason for the others is unknown. V, J and clone size derive from that table, while D and trimming were established from the DNA sequence. The sample includes around 640,000 clones, with around 96% observed a single time. Less than 0.13% of the sample rests with the top ten.

CD8 naive samples were obtained by positive selection for CCR7 among CD45RO-negative cells, yielding a CD45RA+CCR7+ population from which TemRA cells were excluded. The donors were healthy, HIV-negative adults who had no recently reported acute infections or vaccinations. Every donor was a Caucasian adult residing in Nashville, Tennessee, USA. Blood was obtained by leukapheresis, after which PBMCs were separated by Ficoll-Histopaque density gradient centrifugation and cryopreserved in liquid nitrogen vapor phase. Analytical flow cytometry was used to check the purity and quantity of each magnetically sorted T cell population. Genomic DNA was isolated from every sorted fraction and measured by UV absorbance on a Nanodrop 2000c. Note on this clone: What this receptor recognizes is not known. No base quality information exists; no much larger clone differs at one position.

The sequenced sample was naive CD8+ T cells sorted from blood. This specimen's cell subset or site label, interpreted: CD45RA+CCR7+. The clonotype was recovered from a woman aged 30 to 39 in good health. The rearrangement joined TRBV20-1 to TRBJ2-1; the D segment cannot be called with confidence. The CDR3 region has the sequence CSARMGNEQFF. The nucleotide sequence reads as follows: TGCAGTGCTAGAATGGGTAATGAGCAGTTCTTC.